This T cell receptor beta chain derives from a study of blood T cell repertoires in COVID-19. Whole-study context: Spain, Italy and the United States supplied samples that represented acute and convalescent COVID-19.

CDR1 is MNHNS, CDR2 SASEGT, per germline. The CDR3 is 15 residues long. With 2 bases clipped from V and 12 bases from J, the junction kept 6 bases outside the gene matches. As processed by the authors: It was from reference gene primer amplification that nucleated cell counts were estimated. The data were produced by immunoSEQ multiplex PCR, yet TCRdb's version contains in-frame clones alone and is incomplete. The V and J calls and clone size were taken over from that table, and D and trimming were inferred from the DNA. The data contain about 330,000 clones, 80% to 90% of them singletons. Patients of the Seattle cohort, enrolled during active infection, were followed longitudinally.

Sequencing was done on a sample of peripheral blood. The sequence came from a man aged 25 to 40 with COVID-19, enrolled during active disease. The chain employs TRBV6-1 and TRBJ2-6; TRBD1 agrees at 11 bases. Here the CDR3 DNA reads TGTGCCAGCAGTGAACCCCCCGGGACAGGGGGCGTCCTGACTTTC. Its translation: CASSEPPGTGGVLTF.